One T cell receptor (beta chain) is described in this entry. Per the original data handling: Reference gene primer amplification gave nucleated cell count estimates. The assay was immunoSEQ multiplex PCR, and TCRdb's table has in-frame clones only and misses some. V and J calls and clone size are as listed in that table; D and trimming were resolved from the DNA. Of 250,000 to 300,000 clones in the sample, 65% to 85% were seen once. The data stem from a study of blood T cell repertoires in COVID-19. Participants, roughly 18 to 100 years old, spanned around 25 US areas. Symptom resolution, clearance, or two negative PCRs marked donors in Cohort 3 as recovered. This CDR3 has 15 amino acids. The V gene lost 0 bases and the J gene lost 8 bases, with 16 bases spanning the gap. Germline V gives CDR1 MNHEY, CDR2 SVGAGI.

Input material: PBMCs or T cells enriched from blood (not recorded which). The rearrangement joins TRBV6-5 to TRBJ1-2; D is perhaps TRBD1 (6 bases). This sequence was found in a man aged 45-65 years who had recovered from COVID-19. The CDR3: CASSYSRQDKDGYTF. The CDR3 bases are TGTGCCAGCAGTTACTCCCGACAGGACAAGGACGGCTACACCTTC.